The rows below give T cell receptor beta chains drawn from one sample of a study of cytomegalovirus exposure and HLA in healthy donors. Only in-frame clones appear in the TCRdb table, and some are missing; sequencing was by immunoSEQ multiplex PCR. The sample lists fewer than 110,000 clones; about four fifths were seen once. The source material was PBMCs. These receptor sequences come from a woman aged 40 to 49 in good health and CMV-seronegative. Both conserved end residues are part of each CDR3. The D gene is left open where the match is weak. The size field is filled for only some rows; it gives once, few, many or a size class.

j_call,v_call,d_call,clone_size,cdr3_aa,cdr3_nt
TRBJ1-3,TRBV11-2,-,-,CASSLIRQHKLSGNTIYF,TGTGCCAGCAGCTTAATACGACAGCATAAACTCTCTGGAAACACCATATATTTT
TRBJ2-3,TRBV7-8,-,-,CASSLGEVTDTQYF,TGTGCCAGCAGCTTAGGCGAGGTCACAGATACGCAGTATTTT
TRBJ2-5,TRBV7-8,TRBD2,-,CASSLGVTSGGARETQYF,TGTGCCAGCAGCTTAGGGGTGACTAGCGGGGGGGCGAGGGAGACCCAGTACTTC
TRBJ1-5,TRBV11-2,TRBD1,-,CASSLVGDRDQPQHF,TGTGCCAGCAGCTTAGTTGGGGACAGGGATCAGCCCCAGCATTTT
TRBJ2-1,TRBV9,TRBD2,-,CASSAGTSGGGEQFF,TGTGCCAGCAGTGCCGGGACTAGCGGGGGGGGTGAGCAGTTCTTC
TRBJ1-6,TRBV6-5,TRBD1,-,CASSYRLGQEKSPLHF,TGTGCCAGCAGTTACCGTCTAGGACAGGAGAAGTCCCCCCTCCACTTT
TRBJ2-7,TRBV7-2,-,once,CALQDEDYEQYF,TGTGCCTTACAAGACGAGGACTACGAGCAGTACTTC
TRBJ2-7,TRBV30,-,-,CAFQGSSYEQYF,TGTGCCTTCCAGGGGTCTTCCTACGAGCAGTACTTC
TRBJ2-3,TRBV2,TRBD1,few,CASRADRGMTDTQYF,TGTGCCAGCAGGGCCGACAGGGGGATGACAGATACGCAGTATTTT
TRBJ2-3,TRBV23-1,TRBD1,-,CASSQLTGTAEADTQYF,TGCGCCAGCAGTCAACTCACCGGGACAGCCGAGGCAGATACGCAGTATTTT